The rows below give T cell receptor beta chains drawn from one sample of a study of blood T cell repertoires in COVID-19. Method: immunoSEQ multiplex PCR; TCRdb's copy keeps in-frame clones and lacks some. This table holds around 250,000 clones, about 83% found once. Material: peripheral blood. These receptors were obtained from an elderly man with acute or convalescent COVID-19. Both conserved end residues are trimmed from each CDR3. Fields, in order: V gene, CDR3 protein.

TRBV28,ASRTRAGGSPSYEQY
TRBV2,ASTAFMRRETQY
TRBV28,ASSPLDRAGANVLT
TRBV7-9,ASSRQTGGNEKLF
TRBV7-9,ASSQKRAGELF
TRBV9,ASSVASSGANVLT
TRBV14,ASSQGQGWNSPLH
TRBV28,ASSFQTEANYGYT
TRBV5-5,ASSFKFQGARETQY
TRBV5-1,ASSTSGTREQY
TRBV14,ASSQDWTGVSYEQY
TRBV19,ASSIDRRGKADTQY
TRBV11-3,ASGRQDANTGELF
TRBV7-3,ASSFRGREQY
TRBV5-4,ASSGQANSPLH
TRBV5-6,ASSSDSSSGNTIY
TRBV6-1,ASSDSGGPSTQY
TRBV30,AWRLVGTNSPLH
TRBV7-9,ASSFGTSGSSYEQY
TRBV28,ASRVGGERTLSGNTIY
TRBV27,ASSLSGGDYGYT
TRBV11-2,ASSGGWGRNTEAF
TRBV15,ATSWGQGADGANVLT
TRBV28,ASSLLDTTNTGELF
TRBV30,AWMGQGGGYGYT
TRBV19,ASSISAVSTDTQY
TRBV6-1,ASSENSSLGSTIY
TRBV6-1,ASSDHLANPYNEQF
TRBV2,ATRDRGTTEAF
TRBV6-6,ASGLGRRLMDQPQH
TRBV5-1,ASSPRVVSYNEQF
TRBV29-1,SGGLALTDTQY
TRBV28,ASSTHTGATYEQY